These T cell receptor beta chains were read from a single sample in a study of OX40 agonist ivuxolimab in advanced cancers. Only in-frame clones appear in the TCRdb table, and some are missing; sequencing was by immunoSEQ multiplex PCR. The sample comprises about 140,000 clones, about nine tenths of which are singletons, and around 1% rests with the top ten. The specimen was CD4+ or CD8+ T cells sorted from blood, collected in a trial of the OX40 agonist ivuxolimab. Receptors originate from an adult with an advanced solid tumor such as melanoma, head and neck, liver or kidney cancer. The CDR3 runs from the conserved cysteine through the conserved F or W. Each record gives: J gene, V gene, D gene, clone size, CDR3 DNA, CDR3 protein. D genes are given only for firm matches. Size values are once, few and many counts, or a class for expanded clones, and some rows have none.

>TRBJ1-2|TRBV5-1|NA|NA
TGCGCCAGCAGCCTTAACGCAAACCCGGATTCTAACTATGGCTACACCTTC
CASSLNANPDSNYGYTF
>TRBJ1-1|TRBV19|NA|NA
TGTGCCAGTAGTATAGGGGGGGGGTACACTGAAGCTTTCTTT
CASSIGGGYTEAFF
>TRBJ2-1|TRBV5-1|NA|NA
TGCGCCAGCAGTCCTTTACCCTTGACGGCGGGATCGGATGAGCAGTTCTTC
CASSPLPLTAGSDEQFF
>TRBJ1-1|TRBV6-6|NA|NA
TGTGCCAGCAGTTACTCGAGGGCTGAAGCTTTCTTT
CASSYSRAEAFF
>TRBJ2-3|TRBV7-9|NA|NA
TGTGCCAGCAGCTTAGACCTGGGGCCAGATACGCAGTATTTT
CASSLDLGPDTQYF
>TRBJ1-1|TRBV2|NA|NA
TGTGCCAGCAGTGTAAATATTATAACGACTGAAGCTTTCTTT
CASSVNIITTEAFF
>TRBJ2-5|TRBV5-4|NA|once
TGTGCCAGCAGCTTGGCACCTCGGGAGACCCAGTACTTC
CASSLAPRETQYF
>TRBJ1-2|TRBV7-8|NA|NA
TGTGCCAGCACCCATGACAGGTTATATGGCTACACCTTC
CASTHDRLYGYTF
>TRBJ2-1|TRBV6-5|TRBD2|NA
TGTGCCAGCAGTTACGGGACTAGCGGGCTCCACAATGAGCAGTTCTTC
CASSYGTSGLHNEQFF
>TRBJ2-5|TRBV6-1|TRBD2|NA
TGTGCCAGCAGTGCTGGCGTCGGGGGGGAGACCCAGTACTTC
CASSAGVGGETQYF
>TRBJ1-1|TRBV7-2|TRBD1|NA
TGTGCCAGCAGCAGTCCGGGACAGGGGATACGGACTGAAGCTTTCTTT
CASSSPGQGIRTEAFF
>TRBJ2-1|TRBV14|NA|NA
TGTGCCAGCAGCTCGATACGTTCTAGGAACAATGAGCAGTTCTTC
CASSSIRSRNNEQFF
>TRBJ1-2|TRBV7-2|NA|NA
TGTGCCAGCAGCTTAGTAAGGGCGGGAAACTATGGCTACACCTTC
CASSLVRAGNYGYTF
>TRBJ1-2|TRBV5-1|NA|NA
TGCGCCAGCAGCGCATCCGGGACGGAGTATGGCTACACCTTC
CASSASGTEYGYTF
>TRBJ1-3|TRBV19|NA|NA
TGTGCCAGTAGTATTCTGAGAGGGGCTAGTACAAACACCATATATTTT
CASSILRGASTNTIYF
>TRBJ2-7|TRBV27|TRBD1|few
TGTGCCAGCTGGACAGGGATATCCGAGCAGTACTTC
CASWTGISEQYF
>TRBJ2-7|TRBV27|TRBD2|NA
TGTGCCAGCAGTCTGACTAGCGTAGCAAACGAGCAGTACTTC
CASSLTSVANEQYF
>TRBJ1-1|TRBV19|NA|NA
TGTGCCAGTAGAAGACACGGTTTGAACACTGAAGCTTTCTTT
CASRRHGLNTEAFF
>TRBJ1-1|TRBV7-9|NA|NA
TGTGCCAGCAGCTGGAGCGTCGGCCGCCGCCAGGTGAACACTGAAGCTTTCTTT
CASSWSVGRRQVNTEAFF
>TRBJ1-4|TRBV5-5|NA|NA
TGTGCCAGCAGCTTGCGCTTGGATGAAAAACTGTTTTTT
CASSLRLDEKLFF
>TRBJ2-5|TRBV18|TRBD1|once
TGTGCCAGCTCACCATTTCGACAGGCGAGTTCAGGGGGCTCAGAGACCCAGTACTTC
CASSPFRQASSGGSETQYF
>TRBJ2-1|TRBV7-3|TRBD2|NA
TGTGCCAGCAGCATCCCCACGGGGGGCTCCTACAATGAGCAGTTCTTC
CASSIPTGGSYNEQFF
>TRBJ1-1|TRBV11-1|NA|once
TGTGCCAGCAGCTTAGCGTGGGGGGCCAGCCGGAACACTGAAGCTTTCTTT
CASSLAWGASRNTEAFF
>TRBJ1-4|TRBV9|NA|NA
TGTGCCAGCAGCGTGCGACCCGCAACTAATGAAAAACTGTTTTTT
CASSVRPATNEKLFF
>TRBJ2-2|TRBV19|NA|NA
TGTGCCAGTAGTTTACAGACCGGGGAGCTGTTTTTT
CASSLQTGELFF
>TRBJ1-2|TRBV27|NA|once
TGTGCCAGCAGTTCCGGGTATGGCTACACCTTC
CASSSGYGYTF